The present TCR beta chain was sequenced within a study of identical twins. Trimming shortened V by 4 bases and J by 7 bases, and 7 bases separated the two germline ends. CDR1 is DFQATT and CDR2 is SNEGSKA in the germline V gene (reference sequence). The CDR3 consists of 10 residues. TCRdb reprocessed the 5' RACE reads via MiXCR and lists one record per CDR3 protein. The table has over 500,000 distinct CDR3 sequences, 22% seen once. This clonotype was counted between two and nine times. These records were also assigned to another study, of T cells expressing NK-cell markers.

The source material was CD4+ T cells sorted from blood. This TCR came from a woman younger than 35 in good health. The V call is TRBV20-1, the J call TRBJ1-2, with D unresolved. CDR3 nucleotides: TGCAGTGCTATCGATTTTGGCTACACCTTC. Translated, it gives CSAIDFGYTF.